The 16 T cell receptor beta chains below were found in one sample sequenced in a study of blood T cell repertoires in COVID-19. Sequenced by immunoSEQ multiplex PCR; TCRdb stores in-frame clones only, minus some. The sample records about 200,000 clones, about 88% being singletons. Sample: peripheral blood. All receptors come from a man in his fifties or sixties with acute or convalescent COVID-19.

This chain joins TRBV21-1 and TRBJ1-1; the listed D gene, TRBD1, was not tested against the DNA. TRBV21-1 is described as a pseudogene. This CDR3 has 15 amino acids. CDR3 sequence (DNA): TGTGCCAGCAGCCCCGACAGGGTGGCTACCACTGAAGCTTTCTTT. This translates into CASSPDRVATTEAFF.

The CDR3 spells CASSLQETTDTQYF. CDR3 coding DNA: TGCGCCAGCAGCTTACAGGAGACCACAGATACGCAGTATTTT. This rearrangement joins TRBV5-1 to TRBJ2-3; D is perhaps TRBD1 (5 bases). Between the trimmed V and J ends, which lost 2 bases and 2 bases, there was a span of 9 bases. Germline loops: CDR1 SGHRS, CDR2 YFSETQ. The CDR3 loop spans 14 amino acids.

This clone was counted once. This chain links TRBV5-1 with TRBJ2-5; TRBD2 is a possible D gene (7 bases). The CDR3 extends over 15 amino acids. V was shortened by 4 bases and J by 5 bases, with 18 bases between the two germline ends. Germline V lookup: CDR1 SGHRS, CDR2 YFSETQ. For the CDR3, the DNA is TGCGCCAGCAGCCCCGGACTAGGGGGGGTGGAGACCCAGTACTTC. This sequence encodes CASSPGLGGVETQYF.

This chain uses TRBV27 with TRBJ1-1; no clear D. Germline V gene lookup returns CDR1 MNHEY and CDR2 SMNVEV (reference sequence). The CDR3 runs to 15 residues. Trimming took 7 bases from V and 4 from J, leaving 19 bases between them. The CDR3, as DNA: TGTGCCAGCACACATGGCAGGCTGGGGAGCACTGAAGCTTTCTTT. As protein: CASTHGRLGSTEAFF.

This chain uses TRBV4-2 with TRBJ2-7; 11 nucleotides agree with TRBD1. Germline assignment: CDR1 LGHNA and CDR2 YNFKEQ. This CDR3 has 17 amino acids. J lost 3 bases, V lost 1 base, and 8 bases had no gene match. CDR3 region: CASSQVRMGTGGYEQYF. DNA of the CDR3: TGTGCCAGCAGCCAAGTCCGGATGGGGACAGGGGGCTACGAGCAGTACTTC.

This clone was seen once. The chain carries TRBV29-1 and TRBJ2-7, with D perhaps matching TRBD2 (6 bases). The CDR3 sequence is 12 residues long. Germline V gives CDR1 SQVTM, CDR2 ANQGSEA. Deletions cut 6 bases from V and 2 bases from J, with 11 bases between. CDR3 loop: CSVGRDTYEQYF. The CDR3 region has the DNA TGCAGCGTCGGGCGGGATACCTACGAGCAGTACTTC.

The genes are TRBV5-1 and TRBJ2-5; D possibly corresponds to TRBD2 (6 bases). Germline V gene lookup returns CDR1 SGHRS and CDR2 YFSETQ. The CDR3 runs to 15 residues. V was clipped by 4 bases and J by 4 bases, with 17 bases between them. The DNA of the CDR3 is TGCGCCAGCAGCCCCACGGGGGACCCCAGAGAGACCCAGTACTTC. Protein sequence: CASSPTGDPRETQYF.

This chain connects TRBV10-2 to TRBJ2-3; D might be TRBD1 (5 bases). The CDR3 runs to 14 residues. V lost 4 bases and J 0 bases, leaving 8 bases between the germline ends. The V gene's germline CDR1 is WSHSY and CDR2 SAAADI. This CDR3 is CASSVQDSTDTQYF. CDR3 nucleotide sequence: TGCGCCAGCAGTGTACAGGATAGCACAGATACGCAGTATTTT.

The chain recombines TRBV9 with TRBJ2-6; no firm D call. Germline assignment: CDR1 SGDLS and CDR2 YYNGEE. Trimming removed 0 bases at V and 0 bases at J, with 13 bases between. CDR3 length: 18 amino acids. For the CDR3, the DNA is TGTGCCAGCAGCGTAGCGGCAGGCCAGCACTCTGGGGCCAACGTCCTGACTTTC. Protein product: CASSVAAGQHSGANVLTF.

The rearrangement links TRBV19 to TRBJ1-2, with 12 nucleotides matching TRBD1. V lost 4 bases, J lost 8 bases, and 8 bases stayed unmatched. Germline V CDR1 and CDR2: LNHDA, SQIVND (reference sequence). The CDR3 runs 15 residues. The DNA of the CDR3 is TGTGCCAGTAGTAGGGGACAGGGGGCCTCTTGGGGCTACACCTTC. It codes for CASSRGQGASWGYTF.

This clone was picked up one time. V and J are TRBV3-1 (or the pseudogene TRBV3-2) and TRBJ2-1; 7 bases fit TRBD1. The junction had 9 bases not matched to a gene; V was cut back by 0 bases and J by 10 bases. In germline, CDR1 is LGHDT, CDR2 YNNKEL (reference sequence). The CDR3 is 15 amino acids. The CDR3 region is CASSQDMWGQREQFF. The CDR3, as DNA: TGTGCCAGCAGCCAAGATATGTGGGGACAGAGGGAGCAGTTCTTC.

This chain joins TRBV9 and TRBJ2-2; 15 bases align to TRBD2. The junction had 9 bases not matched to a gene; V was cut back by 1 base and J by 5 bases. The CDR3 has 19 residues. Germline CDR1 reads SGDLS; CDR2 reads YYNGEE. The CDR3 loop is CASSVRPGTSGGPTGELFF. CDR3 sequence (DNA): TGTGCCAGCAGCGTACGTCCCGGGACTAGCGGGGGGCCGACCGGGGAGCTGTTTTTT.

This clone was recorded once. The chain combines TRBV7-9 with TRBJ1-4; 10 nucleotides align to TRBD1. Germline-derived CDR1 and CDR2 are SEHNR and FQNEAQ (reference sequence). This CDR3 contains 16 residues. Trimming cost V 2 bases and J 8 bases; bases outside gene matches: 8. The CDR3 spells CASSLFLGTGAEKLFF. CDR3 DNA sequence: TGTGCCAGCAGCTTATTCCTCGGGACAGGGGCAGAAAAACTGTTTTTT. The full variable domain, completed using reference TRBV7-9 and TRBJ1-4, is DTGVSQNPRHKITKRGQNVTFRCDPISEHNRLYWYRQTLGQGPEFLTYFQNEAQLEKSRLLSDRFSAERPKGSFSTLEIQRTEQGDSAMYLCASSLFLGTGAEKLFFGSGTQLSVL.

V usage is TRBV5-6 and J usage is TRBJ1-2, with TRBD1 matching 10 bases. The germline gives CDR1 SGHDT, CDR2 YYEEEE. This CDR3 comprises 16 residues. With 0 bases clipped from V and 8 bases from J, the junction kept 10 bases outside the gene matches. The CDR3 reads CASSLGTGGDYGGYTF. In nucleotides, the CDR3 is TGTGCCAGCAGCTTGGGGACAGGGGGGGACTATGGAGGCTACACCTTC.

The J gene is TRBJ2-2, the V gene TRBV6-5, with 8 bases identical to TRBD1. This CDR3 is built from 14 residues. Germline CDR1 reads MNHEY; CDR2 reads SVGAGI. V gave up 9 bases and J gave up 4 bases; unmatched junction bases: 7. The CDR3 loop is CASNRDRTTGELFF. In DNA form, the CDR3 reads TGTGCCAGTAACAGGGACAGGACCACCGGGGAGCTGTTTTTT.

The J gene is TRBJ2-1, the V gene TRBV9; 9 bases line up with TRBD2. The J segment lost 2 bases and the V segment lost 4 bases, leaving 4 bases of the junction unmatched. The germline CDR1 and CDR2 sequences are SGDLS and YYNGEE. The CDR3 totals 15 residues. CDR3 sequence reads: CASSLLAGAYNEQFF. The CDR3 bases are TGTGCCAGCAGCCTCTTAGCGGGGGCCTACAATGAGCAGTTCTTC.